This T cell receptor (beta chain) was sequenced in a study of tumor-infiltrating lymphocytes in primary liver carcinoma. Overall study context: Male and female patients aged 30 to 69 years made up the cohort. Each of the samples returned roughly 3.5 to 8 million productive TCRbeta reads (a yield similar across tissue types).

From 500 ng of total RNA, TCR beta-specific cDNA was reverse-transcribed using a constant-region primer. Three nested multiplex PCR rounds, a slightly modified ARM-PCR, produced the libraries for TCR beta. The first two PCR rounds used TRBV1-TRBV30 forward primers with a C-beta reverse primer, nine to ten cycles each. Each CDR3 protein is one row after TCRdb ran MiXCR on the multiplex PCR reads. The data hold 95,000 to 150,000 distinct CDR3 sequences, with roughly three fifths observed a single time. Co-extracting RNA and DNA was done with roughly 17-32 mg of unsorted bulk tissue as input. Resecting the tumor surgically was how the patients' primary liver carcinoma was treated. From germline, CDR1 is MNHEY and CDR2 SVGAGI. This CDR3 spans 13 amino acids. The ends lost 5 bases at V and 7 bases at J; junction bases unmatched: 4. This clonotype was observed at least ten times.

Sequencing was done on a sample of liver tumor tissue from sampling region 1. Subset: tumor region T1, superior pole. The receptor was derived from a woman aged 55-69 years with primary liver carcinoma and hepatitis B virus infection. The rearrangement links TRBV6-5 to TRBJ1-5; TRBD1 matches at 8 bases. For the CDR3, the DNA is TGTGCCAGCAGTCTCGACAGGGGACAGCCCCAGCATTTT. This translates into CASSLDRGQPQHF.